A single sample gave rise to the 15 T cell receptor beta chains below, sequenced in a study of regulatory T cells in long-lasting Graves disease. Library construction for TCR beta used iRepertoire HTBI primers and Arm-PCR of CDR3 regions. TCRdb re-analysed the multiplex PCR reads in MiXCR, keeping a single row per CDR3 protein. The sample has around 450,000 distinct CDR3 sequences, 14% to 15% seen once. Time point of the sample: newly diagnosed GD, antithyroid drugs for less than 3 months. Construction of the TCR library relied on RNA isolated from PBMCs. These data were likewise used in another study, on T cells in Graves' hyperthyroidism and ophthalmopathy.

Sequenced here: peripheral blood mononuclear cells (PBMCs), sampled at new diagnosis, from a patient treated with antithyroid drugs. The receptor set was obtained from a woman aged 25 to 39 with Graves disease.

This clonotype was observed a few times. The rearrangement uses TRBV20-1 and TRBJ2-2; 11 nucleotides align to TRBD2. CDR3 size: 14 residues. CDR1 and CDR2 from the germline V gene are DFQATT and SNEGSKA (reference sequence). Trimming cost V 5 bases and J 4 bases; bases outside gene matches: 3. In nucleotides, the CDR3 is TGCAGTGCTCTCGGGACTAGCGGCACCGGGGAGCTGTTTTTT. It is translated as CSALGTSGTGELFF.

This clonotype was detected only a few times. The J gene is TRBJ1-4, the V gene TRBV24-1; 8 bases map to TRBD1. CDR1 is KGHDR and CDR2 is SFDVKD in the germline V gene. With V trimmed by 3 bases and J by 6 bases, 5 bases remained unmatched. This CDR3 comprises 15 residues. DNA of the CDR3: TGTGCCACCAGTGATCCGTCGGACAGGGATGAAAAACTGTTTTTT. As protein: CATSDPSDRDEKLFF.

This clonotype was detected many times. V usage is TRBV3-1 and J usage is TRBJ2-7; 8 bases are shared with TRBD2. The germline V gene encodes CDR1 LGHDT and CDR2 YNNKEL (reference sequence). V was pared by 4 bases and J by 5 bases, with 10 bases of the junction left unmatched. CDR3 size: 15 residues. The CDR3 nucleotides are TGTGCCAGCAGCCCCTTGGCGGGAGGAAGGGACGAGCAGTACTTC. Encoded protein: CASSPLAGGRDEQYF.

The table lists this clonotype with many counts. The V call is TRBV19, the J call TRBJ2-7; D is undetermined. Trimming removed 7 bases at V and 0 bases at J, with 10 bases between. Germline lookup yields CDR1 LNHDA and CDR2 SQIVND (reference sequence). The CDR3 covers 13 residues. CDR3 DNA sequence: TGTGCCAGTATGGGCGGAAGCTCCTACGAGCAGTACTTC. This sequence encodes CASMGGSSYEQYF.

Regarding this clonotype: A read error likely explains this, since a far larger clone differs by one base. V and J are TRBV28 and TRBJ2-1; 8 bases fit TRBD2. The end of the DNA is better explained by TRBJ2-3, so the J call may be wrong. The germline V gene encodes CDR1 MDHEN and CDR2 SYDVKM. CDR3 length equals 15 residues. The chain's CDR3 is CASSIAAGVENTQYF. As DNA, the CDR3 is TGTGCCAGCAGTATAGCAGCGGGAGTAGAAAATACGCAGTATTTT.

This clonotype was recorded many times. V and J are TRBV5-1 and TRBJ2-1; no definite D call. V lost 0 bases to trimming and J lost 9 bases, with 10 bases between them. The length of the CDR3 is 13 residues. Germline CDR1 reads SGHRS; CDR2 reads YFSETQ. The CDR3, as DNA: TGCGCCAGCAGCTTGGGCTGGGATACTGAGCAGTTCTTC. This sequence encodes CASSLGWDTEQFF.

Ten or more counts support this clonotype. The chain recombines TRBV3-1 with TRBJ2-7, with 7 bases lining up with TRBD1. This CDR3 has 17 amino acids. Per germline, CDR1 LGHDT and CDR2 YNNKEL (reference sequence). Trimming cost V 1 base and J 3 bases; bases outside gene matches: 12. The CDR3 spells CASSQGGLGTDLYEQYF. The CDR3 DNA follows: TGTGCCAGCAGCCAAGGCGGGCTGGGGACAGACCTCTACGAGCAGTACTTC.

This clonotype turned up a few times. The rearrangement uses TRBV18 and TRBJ1-6; a weak D match, TRBD1 (5 bases). In germline, CDR1 is KGHSH, CDR2 LQKENI. The CDR3 spans 18 residues. Trimming pared 0 bases from V and 0 bases from J, leaving 12 bases between. CDR3: CASSPPGTGFSYNSPLHF. The CDR3 nucleotides read TGTGCCAGCTCACCACCAGGGACGGGGTTCTCCTATAATTCACCCCTCCACTTT.

This clonotype was recorded at least ten times. The CDR3 region is CASSLVQGLTNYGYTF. In DNA, the CDR3 is TGTGCCAGCAGCTTAGTGCAGGGACTGACTAACTATGGCTACACCTTC. The rearrangement uses TRBV7-2 and TRBJ1-2, with a tentative D call TRBD1 (5 bases). CDR3 size: 16 residues. The V end was cut by 1 base, the J end by 0 bases, with 12 bases between. CDR1 and CDR2 from the germline V gene are SGHTA and FQGNSA.

This clonotype came up many times. The V call is TRBV27, the J call TRBJ1-5, with D perhaps matching TRBD1 (5 bases). The V gene's germline CDR1 is MNHEY and CDR2 SMNVEV (reference sequence). Trimming cost V 1 base and J 3 bases, with 7 bases left between them. The CDR3 runs 14 residues. The DNA for the CDR3 is TGTGCCAGCAGTTTATTAGGGGTCAATCAGCCCCAGCATTTT. This sequence encodes CASSLLGVNQPQHF.

This clonotype was seen ten or more times. This chain connects TRBV6-1 to TRBJ2-7, with D perhaps being TRBD1 or TRBD2 (5 bases each). The germline V and J ends were trimmed by 7 bases and 0 bases, with 10 bases remaining between them. Germline-derived CDR1 and CDR2 are MNHNS and SASEGT. The CDR3 spans 13 residues. The CDR3 DNA is TGTGCCAGCATGCACGGGGCCTCCTACGAGCAGTACTTC. This encodes CASMHGASYEQYF.

This clonotype was seen a single time. In DNA, the CDR3 is TGTGCCAGCAGCTTACCAGCGGGAGGGCGGGGCACCGGGGAGCTGTTTTTT. It is translated as CASSLPAGGRGTGELFF. The chain carries TRBV7-9 and TRBJ2-2, with 10 bases lining up with TRBD2. Germline assignment: CDR1 SEHNR and CDR2 FQNEAQ (reference sequence). With V trimmed by 2 bases and J by 4 bases, 7 bases remained unmatched. The CDR3 is 17 amino acids.

This clonotype came up many times. The chain employs TRBV11-3 and TRBJ2-1; 7 nucleotides match TRBD2. Germline CDR1 SGHNT, CDR2 YENEEA. The CDR3 totals 15 residues. V dropped 5 bases and J dropped 8; count of bases not matched to a gene: 12. CDR3 sequence reads: CASSQSAGAAHEQFF. For the CDR3, the DNA is TGTGCCAGCAGCCAATCCGCGGGAGCGGCCCATGAGCAGTTCTTC.

The gene calls are TRBV24-1 and TRBJ2-2; D is perhaps TRBD2 (6 bases). Germline V gene sequence: CDR1 KGHDR, CDR2 SFDVKD. The CDR3 extends over 15 amino acids. The ends were cut back, 7 bases at V and 1 base at J, with 12 bases in the middle. The CDR3 protein is CATSTPGLNTGELFF. The CDR3 DNA sequence: TGTGCCACCAGCACACCGGGACTGAACACCGGGGAGCTGTTTTTT.

This clonotype was counted only a few times. A far larger clone lies a single base away; this is likely a read error. This chain connects TRBV11-2 to TRBJ2-7; 7 bases are a match to TRBD2. V shed 5 bases, J shed 7 bases, and the junction held 5 bases outside the gene matches. The CDR3 sequence is 12 residues long. Germline V gene lookup returns CDR1 SGHAT and CDR2 FQNNGV. CDR3 sequence: CASSGLVNEQYF. Written as DNA, the CDR3 is TGTGCCAGCAGCGGACTAGTCAATGAGCAGTACTTC.